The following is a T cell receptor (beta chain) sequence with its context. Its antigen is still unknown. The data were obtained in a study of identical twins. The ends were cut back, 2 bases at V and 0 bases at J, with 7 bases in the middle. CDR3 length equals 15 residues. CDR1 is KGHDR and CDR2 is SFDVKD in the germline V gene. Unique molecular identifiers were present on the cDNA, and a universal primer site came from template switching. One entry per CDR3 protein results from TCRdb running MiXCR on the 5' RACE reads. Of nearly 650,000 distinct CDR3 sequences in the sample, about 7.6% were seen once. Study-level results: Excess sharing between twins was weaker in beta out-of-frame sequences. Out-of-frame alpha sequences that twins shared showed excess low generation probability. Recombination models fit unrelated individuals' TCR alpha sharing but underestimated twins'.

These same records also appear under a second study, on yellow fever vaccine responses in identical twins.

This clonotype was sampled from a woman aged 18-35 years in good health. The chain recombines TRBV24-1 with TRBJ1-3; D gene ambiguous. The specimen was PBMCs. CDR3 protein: CATSDSGHSGNTIYF. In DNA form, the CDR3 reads TGTGCCACCAGTGATTCGGGCCACTCTGGAAACACCATATATTTT.